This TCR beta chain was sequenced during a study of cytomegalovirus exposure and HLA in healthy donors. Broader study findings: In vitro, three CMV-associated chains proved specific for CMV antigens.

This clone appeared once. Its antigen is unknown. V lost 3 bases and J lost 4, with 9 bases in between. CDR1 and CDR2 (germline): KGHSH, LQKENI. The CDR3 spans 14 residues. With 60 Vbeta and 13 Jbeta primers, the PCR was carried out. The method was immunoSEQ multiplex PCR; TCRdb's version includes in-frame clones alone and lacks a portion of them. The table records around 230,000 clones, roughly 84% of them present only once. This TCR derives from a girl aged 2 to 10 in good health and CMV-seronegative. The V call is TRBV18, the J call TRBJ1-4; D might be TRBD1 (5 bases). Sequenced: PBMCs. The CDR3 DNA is TGTGCCAGCTCACCGACAGTCGATAATGAAAAACTGTTTTTT. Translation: CASSPTVDNEKLFF.